Listed below are T cell receptor beta chains from one sample, sequenced in a study of blood T cells in healthy people across ages. From the 5' RACE reads, TCRdb called clonotypes with MiXCR, one entry per CDR3 protein. The sample contains just over 800,000 distinct CDR3 sequences, 60% to 80% of which appear only once. Input material: blood. All receptors derive from a man aged 25-45 years in good health. CDR3s leave out the opening cysteine and the closing phenylalanine or tryptophan.

TRBV5-6,ASSPGTESYEQY
TRBV29-1,SAAGSSYEQY
TRBV30,AWEDKIYGYT
TRBV4-3,ASSQVRAFRDTQY
TRBV5-1,ASSLGSSGGNEQY
TRBV20-1,SARLAGGRTSTDTQY
TRBV9,ASSVETGGYGYT
TRBV4-2,ASSQDLGGGGYT
TRBV6-5,ASSREAGLHSYEQY
TRBV10-3,ASTRRVSSGYGYT
TRBV12-3/TRBV12-4,ASREQRSNEKLF
TRBV5-1,ASSLRGGADEQF
TRBV6-5,ASRPRWVNTEAF
TRBV12-3/TRBV12-4,ASSPRCEQY
TRBV28,ASSLTQSTDTQY
TRBV7-2,ASSLTRGAGQY
TRBV5-1,ASRQSQGFYEQY
TRBV4-3,ASSQDLKRAVPGTTDTQY
TRBV9,ATQAGYGYT
TRBV28,ASITGHTEAF
TRBV30,AWSGQGARGYT
TRBV7-2,ASSSSARQEIQETQY
TRBV4-3,ASSQGGDGEKLF
TRBV27,ASSLLGPLGANVLT
TRBV11-2,ASSPLTGAYGYT
TRBV13,ASSDSGETYQETQY
TRBV27,ASSVNEQF
TRBV12-3/TRBV12-4,ASSWTGDTDTQY
TRBV4-2,ASPHGRRQILCYEQY
TRBV5-1,ASSSAGGNIQY
TRBV4-2,ASSGTGDYGYT
TRBV5-1,ASTSLNTGGKNIQY
TRBV9,ASSPGQFIGEQF
TRBV4-3,ASSQDSRREQF
TRBV29-1,SVYTGVNTEAF
TRBV20-1,SARGTGGGTQY
TRBV12-3/TRBV12-4,ASCQGSNQPQH
TRBV29-1,SVEERWGYT
TRBV5-1,ASRETGGPYNEQF
TRBV29-1,SVRGQGSREQF
TRBV9,ASSPRGRGIDSPLH
TRBV7-3,ASSLTGSGSPGELF
TRBV29-1,SGVSPSSYEQY
TRBV2,ASLVYNEQF
TRBV7-2,ASSFQLPGDTQY
TRBV15,ATSPLGDGFTDTQY
TRBV4-1,ASSQEWPAANYGYT
TRBV7-9,ASSQLSYEQY
TRBV4-3,ASSQVGLAGANTDTQY